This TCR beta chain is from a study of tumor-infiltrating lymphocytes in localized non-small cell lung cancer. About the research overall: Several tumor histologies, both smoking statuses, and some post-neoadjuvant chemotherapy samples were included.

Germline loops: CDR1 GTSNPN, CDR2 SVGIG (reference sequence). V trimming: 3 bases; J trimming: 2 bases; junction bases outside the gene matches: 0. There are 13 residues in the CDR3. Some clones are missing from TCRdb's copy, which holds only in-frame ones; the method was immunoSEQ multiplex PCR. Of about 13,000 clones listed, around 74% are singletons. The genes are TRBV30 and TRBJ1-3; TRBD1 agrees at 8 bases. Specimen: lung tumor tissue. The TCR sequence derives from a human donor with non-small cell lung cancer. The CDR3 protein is CAWRTGAGNTIYF. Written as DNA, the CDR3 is TGTGCCTGGAGGACAGGGGCTGGAAACACCATATATTTT.